The next 23 T cell receptor beta chains were all read from a single sample in a study of human T cells and chemical hapten exposure. Time point given: patch test 3, about 24 weeks after DPC sensitization. The treatment denotes: therapeutic diphenylcyclopropenone sensitization with weekly scalp DPC. TCRdb re-called the RACE reads with MiXCR, one entry per CDR3 protein. This repertoire shows roughly 100,000 distinct CDR3 sequences, less than 35% found once; its top ten account for more than 2.5%. Sequencing was performed on whole blood, taken in connection with sensitization to the hapten diphenylcyclopropenone (DPC). The receptors here all came from a man aged 40-49 years with alopecia areata. Some clones in this sample may be carry-over from other donors' samples.

This clonotype was detected only a few times. The chain employs TRBV19 and TRBJ2-7; possible D gene TRBD1, 6 bases. Per germline, CDR1 LNHDA and CDR2 SQIVND (reference sequence). V dropped 7 bases and J dropped 2 bases, with 18 bases sitting between them. The CDR3 totals 15 residues. The CDR3 reads CASNRKMGAPYEQYF. CDR3 sequence (DNA): TGTGCCAGTAACCGAAAGATGGGGGCCCCCTACGAGCAGTACTTC.

The V and J genes are TRBV7-2 and TRBJ2-1, with 8 bases aligning to TRBD1. Germline CDR1 SGHTA, CDR2 FQGNSA. With 3 bases clipped from V and 6 bases from J, the junction kept 7 bases outside the gene matches. There are 15 residues in the CDR3. CDR3 region: CASSLFRDRINEQFF. The CDR3 nucleotides read TGTGCCAGCAGCTTGTTCCGGGACAGGATCAATGAGCAGTTCTTC.

This clonotype was recorded a few times. The rearrangement joins TRBV20-1 to TRBJ2-4; the D is unclear. V lost 0 bases to trimming and J lost 0 bases, with 6 bases between them. Per germline, CDR1 DFQATT and CDR2 SNEGSKA (reference sequence). The CDR3 extends over 14 amino acids. The CDR3: CSARDLLAKNIQYF. In DNA form, the CDR3 reads TGCAGTGCTAGAGATCTTCTAGCCAAAAACATTCAGTACTTC.

The chain is built from TRBV7-2 and TRBJ2-7; D may correspond to TRBD1 or TRBD2 (5 bases each). Germline V CDR1 and CDR2: SGHTA, FQGNSA. The CDR3 extends over 14 amino acids. The V end lost 6 bases, the J end lost 4 bases, and 16 bases lay between the germline ends. The CDR3 here is CASSTGPTGYEQYV. The CDR3 DNA reads as TGTGCCAGCAGTACGGGACCAACGGGGTACGAGCAGTACGTC.

The rearrangement joins TRBV19 to TRBJ2-2, with D perhaps TRBD1 (5 bases). The V and J ends lost 7 bases and 5 bases respectively, with 17 bases between them. The CDR3 runs to 15 residues. Germline V CDR1 and CDR2: LNHDA, SQIVND (reference sequence). CDR3 DNA: TGTGCCAGTACCCCGGCATCAGGGTTAACCGGGGAGCTGTTTTTT. This gives the protein CASTPASGLTGELFF. The entire variable domain, with the rest obtained from reference TRBV19 and TRBJ2-2, is as follows: DGGITQSPKYLFRKEGQNVTLSCEQNLNHDAMYWYRQDPGQGLRLIYYSQIVNDFQKGDIAEGYSVSREKKESFPLTVTSAQKNPTAFYLCASTPASGLTGELFFGEGSRLTVL.

Only a few counts were recorded for this clonotype. The chain uses TRBV11-2 and TRBJ1-1; the D gene is possibly TRBD1 (5 bases). V lost 4 bases to trimming and J lost 5 bases, with 17 bases between them. This CDR3 is built from 15 residues. From germline, CDR1 is SGHAT and CDR2 FQNNGV. This chain's CDR3 is CASSSLRGRRTEAFF. CDR3 DNA sequence: TGTGCCAGCAGCTCCCTTAGGGGACGGAGGACTGAAGCTTTCTTT.

This clonotype has a handful of counts. V gene TRBV18 combines with J gene TRBJ1-1; tentatively, D is TRBD1 (6 bases). V lost 8 bases and J lost 3, with 19 bases in between. The CDR3 has 15 amino acids. Germline-derived CDR1 and CDR2 are KGHSH and LQKENI. The CDR3 sequence: CASLLTGVKDTEAFF. As DNA, the CDR3 is TGTGCCAGCCTCCTGACAGGAGTCAAGGACACTGAAGCTTTCTTT. The full variable domain, completed using reference TRBV18 and TRBJ1-1, is NAGVMQNPRHLVRRRGQEARLRCSPMKGHSHVYWYRQLPEEGLKFMVYLQKENIIDESGMPKERFSAEFPKEGPSILRIQQVVRGDSAAYFCASLLTGVKDTEAFFGQGTRLTVV.

The genes are TRBV6-5 and TRBJ2-3; TRBD2 matches 9 bases. J was trimmed by 3 bases and V by 9 bases; bases with no gene match: 13. The CDR3 length is 16 residues. Germline V gene sequence: CDR1 MNHEY, CDR2 SVGAGI. Written as DNA, the CDR3 is TGTGCCAGTAGTCTTGGCGGGAGGGAAAGAACAGATACGCAGTATTTT. It translates to CASSLGGRERTDTQYF.

V and J are TRBV10-3 and TRBJ2-5; 11 bases agree with TRBD1. This CDR3 has 15 amino acids. After removal of 10 bases from V and 2 bases from J, the junction contained 9 bases not matched to a gene. Germline loops: CDR1 ENHRY, CDR2 SYGVKD. This CDR3 is CATNFGTGGQETQYF. The CDR3 region has the DNA TGTGCCACCAATTTCGGGACAGGGGGACAAGAGACCCAGTACTTC.

This clonotype was detected only once. V gene TRBV28 combines with J gene TRBJ2-7, with 10 nucleotides matching TRBD2. The CDR3 consists of 14 residues. CDR1 and CDR2 (germline): MDHEN, SYDVKM. V lost 7 bases to trimming and J lost 4 bases; unmatched junction nucleotides: 7. The CDR3 DNA is TGTGCCAGCACCAAACTAGCGGGATTTTACGAGCAGTACTTC. This codes for CASTKLAGFYEQYF.

The chain is built from TRBV30 and TRBJ2-1; 7 positions agree with TRBD2. V trimming: 0 bases; J trimming: 14 bases; junction bases outside the gene matches: 16. Germline V gives CDR1 GTSNPN, CDR2 SVGIG (reference sequence). This CDR3 is 15 amino acids long. CDR3 sequence (DNA): TGTGCCTGGAGTGTACCAGTGGGAGGGCCCTCGTCGAAGTTCTTC. Translating gives CAWSVPVGGPSSKFF.

The chain combines TRBV7-8 with TRBJ1-1; D gene ambiguous. Trimming stripped 3 bases from V and 1 base from J, with 12 bases between. Germline V lookup: CDR1 SGHVS, CDR2 FQNEAQ. This CDR3 has 15 amino acids. The CDR3 region has the DNA TGTGCCAGCAGCTTCCAGAGTTCCAGGAACACTGAAGCTTTCTTT. Residues: CASSFQSSRNTEAFF.

This clonotype was detected a few times. This sequence joins TRBV7-2 and TRBJ2-1; TRBD2 matches at 7 bases. Germline V gene data show CDR1 as SGHTA and CDR2 as FQGNSA. CDR3 length: 15 residues. V was clipped by 2 bases and J by 6 bases; unmatched bases: 7. CDR3 nucleotide sequence: TGTGCCAGCAGCTTAAATGCGGGAGTGAGCAATGAGCAGTTCTTC. Translating gives CASSLNAGVSNEQFF.

This clonotype was seen more than once but under ten times. The V call is TRBV11-2, the J call TRBJ2-4, with D possibly called TRBD1 or TRBD2 (5 bases each). The germline V gene encodes CDR1 SGHAT and CDR2 FQNNGV. V shed 5 bases and J shed 13 bases, with 18 bases lying between them. The CDR3 is 13 residues long. In DNA form, the CDR3 reads TGTGCCAGCAGCGGCCGGGACCCGAGGGTCCAGTACTTC. It specifies CASSGRDPRVQYF.

This chain joins TRBV5-1 and TRBJ2-7; the match to TRBD2 covers 8 bases. V trimming: 6 bases; J trimming: 4 bases; junction bases outside the gene matches: 9. The CDR3 extends over 14 amino acids. CDR1 and CDR2 from the germline V gene are SGHRS and YFSETQ. The CDR3 nucleotides are TGCGCCAGCACCTCTAGCGGGTCGGGGTACGAGCAGTACTTC. This translates into CASTSSGSGYEQYF.

The rearrangement links TRBV6-2 or TRBV6-3 to TRBJ2-7; the D gene is possibly TRBD2 (6 bases). The CDR3 loop spans 14 amino acids. The germline gives CDR1 MNHEY, CDR2 SVGEGT. V lost 4 bases to trimming and J lost 6 bases, with 16 bases between them. The CDR3 coding sequence is TGTGCCAGCAGTTTCTCTCTACTAGCAGGCGAGCAGTACGTC. The encoded protein is CASSFSLLAGEQYV.

V is TRBV12-3 or TRBV12-4 and J is TRBJ1-5, with D possibly matching TRBD1 (5 bases). CDR3 size: 14 residues. V dropped 7 bases and J dropped 0 bases, with 10 bases sitting between them. The CDR3 coding sequence is TGTGCCAGCACAGGGCGGAATAGCAATCAGCCCCAGCATTTT. Translating it yields CASTGRNSNQPQHF.

The chain carries TRBV27 and TRBJ2-2, with 10 bases matching TRBD2. Germline CDR1 MNHEY, CDR2 SMNVEV (reference sequence). V dropped 0 bases and J dropped 0; count of bases not matched to a gene: 7. CDR3 length equals 19 residues. CDR3 DNA: TGTGCCAGCAGTTTATCTGGGCTAGCGGGAGATACGAACACCGGGGAGCTGTTTTTT. Amino acids: CASSLSGLAGDTNTGELFF.

CDR3 DNA: TGCAGTGCTAGGGCGAGTAGCTACCCAGAGCAGTACGTC. Translated, it gives CSARASSYPEQYV. The rearrangement uses TRBV20-1 and TRBJ2-7; D unresolved. This CDR3 has 13 residues. CDR1 is DFQATT and CDR2 is SNEGSKA in the germline V gene (reference sequence). V dropped 3 bases and J dropped 7 bases, with 16 bases sitting between them.

V is TRBV20-1 and J is TRBJ2-5, with TRBD2 matching over 13 bases. Germline lookup yields CDR1 DFQATT and CDR2 SNEGSKA (reference sequence). This CDR3 contains 14 residues. V trimming: 6 bases; J trimming: 11 bases; junction bases outside the gene matches: 12. The CDR3 sequence: CSAHLGTSGTRQYF. The CDR3 bases are TGCAGTGCCCACCTCGGGACTAGCGGGACTCGGCAGTACTTC.

There are a few counts of this clonotype. The gene calls are TRBV29-1 and TRBJ2-1, with TRBD1 matching over 10 bases. The V gene's germline CDR1 is SQVTM and CDR2 ANQGSEA. The CDR3 consists of 16 residues. Germline trimming cut 0 bases from V and 5 bases from J; bases unmatched to any gene: 7. This CDR3 is CSVEDLWDRGNNEQFF. The CDR3 DNA is TGCAGCGTTGAAGATCTCTGGGACAGGGGAAACAATGAGCAGTTCTTC.

This chain connects TRBV6-2 or TRBV6-3 to TRBJ2-1; D might be TRBD2 (6 bases). Germline lookup yields CDR1 MNHEY and CDR2 SVGEGT. Trimming cost V 3 bases and J 0 bases, with 9 bases left between them. This CDR3 has 15 residues. The CDR3 coding sequence is TGTGCCAGCAGTTATGCCGGGAGCTCCTACAATGAGCAGTTCTTC. It encodes CASSYAGSSYNEQFF.

The chain combines TRBV5-4 with TRBJ2-5; 12 bases match TRBD2. V was clipped by 0 bases and J by 0 bases; unmatched bases: 6. The germline CDR1 and CDR2 sequences are SGHNT and YYREEE (reference sequence). This CDR3 is 18 amino acids long. CDR3 amino acids: CASSLGLAGGPNQETQYF. In nucleotides, the CDR3 is TGTGCCAGCAGCTTGGGTCTAGCGGGAGGGCCCAACCAAGAGACCCAGTACTTC. The full variable domain, completed using reference TRBV5-4 and TRBJ2-5, is ETGVTQSPTHLIKTRGQQVTLRCSSQSGHNTVSWYQQALGQGPQFIFQYYREEENGRGNFPPRFSGLQFPNYSSELNVNALELDDSALYLCASSLGLAGGPNQETQYFGPGTRLLVL.